Detailed here is one T cell receptor beta chain. Its antigen is currently unknown. The table came from immunoSEQ multiplex PCR; TCRdb's copy has only in-frame clones and leaves some out. The sample lists roughly 2,300,000 clones, around 92% occurring once. The CDR3 covers 18 residues. V shed 4 bases and J 0 bases; nucleotides not matched to a gene: 3. Germline V gene lookup returns CDR1 SGHNT and CDR2 YYREEE (reference sequence). This record belongs to a study of shared clonotypes between healthy human individuals. Study-wide points: Donor clonotype sharing was expected to depend on sequencing depth. Relative to memory subsets, naive subsets generally showed larger estimated richness.

Healthy adults negative for HIV, lacking recent acute infections or vaccinations, served as donors. The receptor comes from a man aged 18 to 35 in good health. Some clones in this sample may be carry-over from other donors' samples. This chain uses TRBV5-4 with TRBJ2-6; 14 nucleotides line up with TRBD2. Specimen: naive CD4+ T cells from PBMCs. Subset noted: CD45RA+ positively selected. CDR3 bases: TGTGCCAGCAGCCGACTAGCGGGAGGGATCTCTGGGGCCAACGTCCTGACTTTC. Translation gives CASSRLAGGISGANVLTF.